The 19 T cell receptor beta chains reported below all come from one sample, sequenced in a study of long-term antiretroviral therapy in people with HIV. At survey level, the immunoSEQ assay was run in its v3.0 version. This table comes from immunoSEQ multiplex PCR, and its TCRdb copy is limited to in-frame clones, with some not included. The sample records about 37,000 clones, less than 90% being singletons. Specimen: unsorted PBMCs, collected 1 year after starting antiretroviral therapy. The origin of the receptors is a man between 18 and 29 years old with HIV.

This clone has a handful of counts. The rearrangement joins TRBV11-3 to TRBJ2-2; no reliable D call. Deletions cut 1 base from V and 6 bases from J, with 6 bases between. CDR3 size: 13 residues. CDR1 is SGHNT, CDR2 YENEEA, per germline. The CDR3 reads CASSLVLSGELFF. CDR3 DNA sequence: TGTGCCAGCAGCTTAGTTTTGTCCGGGGAGCTGTTTTTT.

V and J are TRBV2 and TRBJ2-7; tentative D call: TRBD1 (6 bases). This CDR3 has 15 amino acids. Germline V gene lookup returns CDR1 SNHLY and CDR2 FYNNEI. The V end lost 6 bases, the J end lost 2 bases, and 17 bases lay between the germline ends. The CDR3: CASSRNREGPYEQYF. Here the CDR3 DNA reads TGTGCCAGCAGCCGAAACAGGGAAGGCCCCTACGAGCAGTACTTC.

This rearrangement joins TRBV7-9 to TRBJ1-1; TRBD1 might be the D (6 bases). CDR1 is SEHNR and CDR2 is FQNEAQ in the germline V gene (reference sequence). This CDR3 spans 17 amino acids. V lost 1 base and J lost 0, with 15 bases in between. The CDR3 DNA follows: TGTGCCAGCAGCTTAGGATGGAACAGGGCGCTGAACACTGAAGCTTTCTTT. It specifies CASSLGWNRALNTEAFF.

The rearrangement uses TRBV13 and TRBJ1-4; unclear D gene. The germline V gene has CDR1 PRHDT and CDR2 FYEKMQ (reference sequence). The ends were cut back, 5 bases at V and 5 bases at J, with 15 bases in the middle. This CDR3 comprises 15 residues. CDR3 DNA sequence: TGTGCCAGCAGCGGCAACAGTGCCGGGAATGAAAAACTGTTTTTT. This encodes CASSGNSAGNEKLFF.

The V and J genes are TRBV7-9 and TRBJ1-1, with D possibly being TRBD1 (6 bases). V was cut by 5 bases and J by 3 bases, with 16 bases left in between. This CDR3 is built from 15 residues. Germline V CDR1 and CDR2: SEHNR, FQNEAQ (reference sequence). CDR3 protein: CASSLHGRGDTEAFF. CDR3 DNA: TGTGCCAGCAGCCTCCACGGCAGGGGCGACACTGAAGCTTTCTTT.

The CDR3 nucleotides are TGTGCTAGTGGTTTGGTACGGGACGAGCAGTACTTC. Amino acid sequence: CASGLVRDEQYF. The chain carries TRBV12-5 and TRBJ2-7; D is unresolved. Germline CDR1 is LGHNT and CDR2 is FRNRAP. This CDR3 region has 12 residues. V lost 0 bases and J lost 5, with 5 bases in between.

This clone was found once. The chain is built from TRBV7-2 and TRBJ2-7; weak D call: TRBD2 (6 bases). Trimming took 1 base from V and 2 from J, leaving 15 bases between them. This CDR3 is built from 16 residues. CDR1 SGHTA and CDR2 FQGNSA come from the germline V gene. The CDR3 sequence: CASSLDSGEGAYEQYF. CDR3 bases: TGTGCCAGCAGCTTAGATTCGGGGGAAGGGGCCTACGAGCAGTACTTC.

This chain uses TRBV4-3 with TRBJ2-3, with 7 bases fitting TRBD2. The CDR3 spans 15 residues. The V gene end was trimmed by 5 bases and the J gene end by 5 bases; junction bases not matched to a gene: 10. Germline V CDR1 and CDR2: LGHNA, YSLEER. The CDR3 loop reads CASSGGRELRDTQYF. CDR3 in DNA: TGCGCCAGCAGCGGAGGGCGGGAGTTGCGAGATACGCAGTATTTT.

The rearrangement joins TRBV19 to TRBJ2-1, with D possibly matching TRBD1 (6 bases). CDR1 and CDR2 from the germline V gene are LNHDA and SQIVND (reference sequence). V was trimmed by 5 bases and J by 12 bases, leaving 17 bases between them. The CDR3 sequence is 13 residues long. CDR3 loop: CASSLSPRGGQFF. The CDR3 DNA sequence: TGTGCCAGTAGTCTATCCCCCAGGGGTGGGCAGTTCTTC.

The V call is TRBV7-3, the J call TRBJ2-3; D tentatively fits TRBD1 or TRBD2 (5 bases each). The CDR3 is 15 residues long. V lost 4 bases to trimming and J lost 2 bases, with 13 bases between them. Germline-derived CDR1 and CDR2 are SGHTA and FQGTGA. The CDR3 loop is CASSSGTSYTDTQYF. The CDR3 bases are TGTGCCAGCAGCTCCGGGACCTCCTACACAGATACGCAGTATTTT. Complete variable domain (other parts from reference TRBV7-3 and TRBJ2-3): GAGVSQTPSNKVTEKGKYVELRCDPISGHTALYWYRQSLGQGPEFLIYFQGTGAADDSGLPNDRFFAVRPEGSVSTLKIQRTERGDSAVYLCASSSGTSYTDTQYFGPGTRLTVL.

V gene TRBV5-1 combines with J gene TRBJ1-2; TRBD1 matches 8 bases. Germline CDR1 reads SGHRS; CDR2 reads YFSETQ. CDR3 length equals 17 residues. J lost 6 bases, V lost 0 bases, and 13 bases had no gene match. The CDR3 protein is CASSLADHRGGEDGYTF. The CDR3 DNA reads TGCGCCAGCAGCTTGGCCGATCACAGGGGGGGAGAAGATGGCTACACCTTC.

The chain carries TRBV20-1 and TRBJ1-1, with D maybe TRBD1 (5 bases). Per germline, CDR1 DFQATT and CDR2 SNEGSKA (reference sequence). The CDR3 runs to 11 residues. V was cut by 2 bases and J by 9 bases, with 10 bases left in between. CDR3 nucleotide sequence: TGCAGTGCTAGATGGGGGTCACAAGCTTTCTTT. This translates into CSARWGSQAFF.

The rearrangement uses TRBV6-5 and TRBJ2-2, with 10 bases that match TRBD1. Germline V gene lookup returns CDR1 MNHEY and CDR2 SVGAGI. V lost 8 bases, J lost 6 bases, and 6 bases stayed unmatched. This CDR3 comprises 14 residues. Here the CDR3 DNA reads TGTGCCAGCTATTGGACAGGGGGTTCCGGGGAGCTGTTTTTT. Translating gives CASYWTGGSGELFF.

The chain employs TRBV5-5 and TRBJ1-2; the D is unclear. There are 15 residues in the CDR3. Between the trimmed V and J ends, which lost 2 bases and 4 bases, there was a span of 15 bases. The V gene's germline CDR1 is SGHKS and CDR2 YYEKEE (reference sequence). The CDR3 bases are TGTGCCAGCAGCTTATCTCCCGGGCTCTCCTATGGCTACACCTTC. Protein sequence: CASSLSPGLSYGYTF.

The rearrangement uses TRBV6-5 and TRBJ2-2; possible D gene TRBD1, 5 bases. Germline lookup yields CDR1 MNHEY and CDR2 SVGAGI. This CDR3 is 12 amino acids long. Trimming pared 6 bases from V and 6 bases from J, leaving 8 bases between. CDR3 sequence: CASRFRAGELFF. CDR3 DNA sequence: TGTGCCAGCAGATTCAGGGCCGGGGAGCTGTTTTTT.

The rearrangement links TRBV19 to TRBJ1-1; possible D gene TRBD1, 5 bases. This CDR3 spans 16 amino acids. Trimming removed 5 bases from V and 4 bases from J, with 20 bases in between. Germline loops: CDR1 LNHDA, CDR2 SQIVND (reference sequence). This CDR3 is CASSPGRQPAVTEAFF. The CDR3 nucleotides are TGTGCCAGTAGTCCTGGACGACAGCCCGCTGTCACTGAAGCTTTCTTT.

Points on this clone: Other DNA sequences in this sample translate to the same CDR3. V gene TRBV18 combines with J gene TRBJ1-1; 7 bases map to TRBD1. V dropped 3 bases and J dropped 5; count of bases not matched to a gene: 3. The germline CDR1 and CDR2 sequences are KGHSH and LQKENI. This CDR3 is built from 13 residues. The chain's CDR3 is CASSPTGDTEAFF. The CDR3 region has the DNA TGTGCCAGCTCACCCACAGGGGATACTGAAGCTTTCTTT.

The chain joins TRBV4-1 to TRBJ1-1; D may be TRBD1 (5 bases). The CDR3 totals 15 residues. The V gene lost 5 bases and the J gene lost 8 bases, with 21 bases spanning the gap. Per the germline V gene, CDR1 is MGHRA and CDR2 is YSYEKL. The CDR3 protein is CASSYMGPGSTEAFF. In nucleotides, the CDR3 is TGCGCCAGCAGCTACATGGGGCCGGGCTCAACGGAAGCTTTCTTT.

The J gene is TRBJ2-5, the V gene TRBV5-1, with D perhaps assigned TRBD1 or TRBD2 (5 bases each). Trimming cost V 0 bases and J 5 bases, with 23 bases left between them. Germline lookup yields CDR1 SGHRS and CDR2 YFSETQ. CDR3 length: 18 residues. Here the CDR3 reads CASSLDEGSPKFWETQYF. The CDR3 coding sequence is TGCGCCAGCAGCTTGGACGAGGGGTCGCCTAAATTCTGGGAGACCCAGTACTTC.